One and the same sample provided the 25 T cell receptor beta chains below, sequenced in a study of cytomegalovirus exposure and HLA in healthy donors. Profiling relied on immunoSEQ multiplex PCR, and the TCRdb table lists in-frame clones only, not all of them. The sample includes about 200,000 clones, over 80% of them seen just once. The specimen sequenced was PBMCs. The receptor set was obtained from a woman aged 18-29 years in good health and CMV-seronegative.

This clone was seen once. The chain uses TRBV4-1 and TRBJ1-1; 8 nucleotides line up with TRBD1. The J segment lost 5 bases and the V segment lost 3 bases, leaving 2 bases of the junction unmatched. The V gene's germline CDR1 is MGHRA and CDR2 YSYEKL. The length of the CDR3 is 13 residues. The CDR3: CASSQTGVTEAFF. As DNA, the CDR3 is TGCGCCAGCAGCCAGACAGGGGTGACTGAAGCTTTCTTT.

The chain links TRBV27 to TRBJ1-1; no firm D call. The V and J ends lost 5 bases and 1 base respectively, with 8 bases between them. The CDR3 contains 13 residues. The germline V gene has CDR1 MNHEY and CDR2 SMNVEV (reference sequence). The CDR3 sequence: CASSHKKNTEAFF. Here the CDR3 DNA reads TGTGCCAGCAGTCACAAGAAGAACACTGAAGCTTTCTTT.

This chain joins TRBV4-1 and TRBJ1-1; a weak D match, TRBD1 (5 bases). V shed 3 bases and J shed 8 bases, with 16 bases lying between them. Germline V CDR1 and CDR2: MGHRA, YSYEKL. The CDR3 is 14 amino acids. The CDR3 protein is CASSHRKASGEAFF. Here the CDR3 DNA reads TGCGCCAGCAGCCATCGGAAAGCGTCAGGGGAAGCTTTCTTT.

The CDR3 loop reads CATRGGFDYGYTF. As DNA, the CDR3 is TGCGCCACCCGGGGGGGTTTTGACTATGGCTACACCTTC. The V gene is TRBV5-1, the J gene TRBJ1-2, with D possibly TRBD1 on 5 matching bases. The V end lost 9 bases, the J end lost 3 bases, and 15 bases lay between the germline ends. Germline V lookup: CDR1 SGHRS, CDR2 YFSETQ. This CDR3 contains 13 residues.

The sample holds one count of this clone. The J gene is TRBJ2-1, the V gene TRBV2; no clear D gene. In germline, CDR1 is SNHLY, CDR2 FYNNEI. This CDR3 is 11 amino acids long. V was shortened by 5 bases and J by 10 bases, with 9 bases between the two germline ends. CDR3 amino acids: CASSRPSEQFF. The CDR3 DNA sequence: TGTGCCAGCAGTCGACCCTCCGAGCAGTTCTTC.

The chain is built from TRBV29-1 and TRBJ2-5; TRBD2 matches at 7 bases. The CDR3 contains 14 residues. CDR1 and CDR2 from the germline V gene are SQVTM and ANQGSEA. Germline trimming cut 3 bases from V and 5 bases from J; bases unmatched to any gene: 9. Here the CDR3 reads CSVELGGRKETQYF. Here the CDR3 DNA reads TGCAGCGTTGAGCTGGGAGGGAGGAAGGAGACCCAGTACTTC.

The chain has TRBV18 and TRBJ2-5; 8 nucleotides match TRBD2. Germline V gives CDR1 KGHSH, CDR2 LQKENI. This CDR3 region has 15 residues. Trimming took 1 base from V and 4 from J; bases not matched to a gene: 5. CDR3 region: CASSPRMSGGETQYF. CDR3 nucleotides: TGTGCCAGCTCACCACGGATGAGCGGGGGAGAGACCCAGTACTTC.

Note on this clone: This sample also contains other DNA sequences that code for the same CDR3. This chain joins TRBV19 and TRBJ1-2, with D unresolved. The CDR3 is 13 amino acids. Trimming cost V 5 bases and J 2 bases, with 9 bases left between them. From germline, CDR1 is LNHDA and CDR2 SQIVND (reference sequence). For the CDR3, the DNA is TGTGCCAGTAGTCCGACCGAAAACTATGGCTACACCTTC. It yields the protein CASSPTENYGYTF.

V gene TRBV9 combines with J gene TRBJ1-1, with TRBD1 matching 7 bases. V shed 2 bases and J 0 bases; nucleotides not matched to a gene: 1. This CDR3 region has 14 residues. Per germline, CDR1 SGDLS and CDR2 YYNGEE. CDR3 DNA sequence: TGTGCCAGCAGCGTCAGGGGGATGAACACTGAAGCTTTCTTT. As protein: CASSVRGMNTEAFF.

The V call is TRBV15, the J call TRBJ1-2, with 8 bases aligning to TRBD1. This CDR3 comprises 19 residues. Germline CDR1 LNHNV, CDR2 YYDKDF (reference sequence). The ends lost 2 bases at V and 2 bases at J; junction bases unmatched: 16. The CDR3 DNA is TGTGCCACCAGCAGAACCCAGGGGGCTGGTGGTGGAGGAAACTATGGCTACACCTTC. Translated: CATSRTQGAGGGGNYGYTF.

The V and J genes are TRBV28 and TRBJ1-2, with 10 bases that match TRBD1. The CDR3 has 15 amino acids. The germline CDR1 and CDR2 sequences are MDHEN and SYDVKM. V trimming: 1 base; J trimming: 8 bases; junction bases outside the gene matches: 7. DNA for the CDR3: TGTGCCAGCAGTTTATTTGGGACAGGGGTCAGCGGCTACACCTTC. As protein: CASSLFGTGVSGYTF.

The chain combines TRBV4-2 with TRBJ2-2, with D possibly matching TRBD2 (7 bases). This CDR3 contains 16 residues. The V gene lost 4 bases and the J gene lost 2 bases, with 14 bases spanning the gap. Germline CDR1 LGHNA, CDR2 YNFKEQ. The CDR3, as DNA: TGTGCCAGCAGCCTATCGAGGGGGGGAAACACCGGGGAGCTGTTTTTT. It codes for CASSLSRGGNTGELFF.

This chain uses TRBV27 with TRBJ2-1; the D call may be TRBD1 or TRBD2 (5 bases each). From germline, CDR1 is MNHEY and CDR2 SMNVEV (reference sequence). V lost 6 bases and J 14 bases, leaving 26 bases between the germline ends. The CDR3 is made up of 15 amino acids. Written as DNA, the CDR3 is TGTGCCAGCAGGGCACCAGGGACCCCCAGCGCGGAGGAGTTCTTC. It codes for CASRAPGTPSAEEFF.

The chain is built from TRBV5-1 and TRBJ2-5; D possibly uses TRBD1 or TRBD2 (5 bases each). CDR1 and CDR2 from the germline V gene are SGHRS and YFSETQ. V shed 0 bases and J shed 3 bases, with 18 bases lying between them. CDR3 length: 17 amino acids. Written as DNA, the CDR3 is TGCGCCAGCAGCTTGGCTCCCCGGGACCATTCTAAAGAGACCCAGTACTTC. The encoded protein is CASSLAPRDHSKETQYF.

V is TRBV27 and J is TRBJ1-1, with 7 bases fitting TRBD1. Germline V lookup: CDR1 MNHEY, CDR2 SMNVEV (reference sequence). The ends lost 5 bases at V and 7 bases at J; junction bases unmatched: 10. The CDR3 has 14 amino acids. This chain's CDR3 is CASSPWEGANEAFF. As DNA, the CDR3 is TGTGCCAGCAGTCCCTGGGAGGGGGCAAATGAAGCTTTCTTT.

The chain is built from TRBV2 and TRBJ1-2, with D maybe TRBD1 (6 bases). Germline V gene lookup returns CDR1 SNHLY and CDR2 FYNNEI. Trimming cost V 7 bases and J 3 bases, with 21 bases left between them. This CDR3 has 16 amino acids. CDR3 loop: CASTPGVRGADYGYTF. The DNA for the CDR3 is TGTGCCAGCACTCCGGGAGTACGGGGGGCTGACTATGGCTACACCTTC.

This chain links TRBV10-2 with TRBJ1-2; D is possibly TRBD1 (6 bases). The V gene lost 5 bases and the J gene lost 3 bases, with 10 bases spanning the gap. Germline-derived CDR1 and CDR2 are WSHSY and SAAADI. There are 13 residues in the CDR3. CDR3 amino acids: CASSRQEDYGYTF. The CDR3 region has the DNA TGCGCCAGCAGTAGACAGGAAGACTATGGCTACACCTTC.

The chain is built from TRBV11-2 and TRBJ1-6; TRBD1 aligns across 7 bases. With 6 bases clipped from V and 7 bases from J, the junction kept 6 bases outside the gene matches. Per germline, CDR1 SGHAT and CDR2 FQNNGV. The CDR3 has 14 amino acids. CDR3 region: CASSPGTENSPLHF. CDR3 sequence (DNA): TGTGCCAGCAGTCCCGGGACAGAGAATTCACCCCTCCACTTT. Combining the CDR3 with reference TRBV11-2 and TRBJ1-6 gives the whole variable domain EAGVAQSPRYKIIEKRQSVAFWCNPISGHATLYWYQQILGQGPKLLIQFQNNGVVDDSQLPKDRFSAERLKGVDSTLKIQPAKLEDSAVYLCASSPGTENSPLHFGNGTRLTVT.

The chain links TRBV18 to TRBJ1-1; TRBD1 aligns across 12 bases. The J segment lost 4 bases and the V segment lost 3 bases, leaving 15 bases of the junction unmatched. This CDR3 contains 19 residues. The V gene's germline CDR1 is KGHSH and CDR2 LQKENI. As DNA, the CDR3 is TGTGCCAGCTCACCTCCCGTGGGGACAGGGGGCCCGCTAGGCACTGAAGCTTTCTTT. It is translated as CASSPPVGTGGPLGTEAFF.

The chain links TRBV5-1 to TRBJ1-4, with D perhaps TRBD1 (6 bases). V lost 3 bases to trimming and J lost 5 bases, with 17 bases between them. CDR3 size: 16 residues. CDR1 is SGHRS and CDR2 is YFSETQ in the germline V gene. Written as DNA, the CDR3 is TGCGCCAGCAGCTACTTCCAGGGACAAGGGAATGAAAAACTGTTTTTT. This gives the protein CASSYFQGQGNEKLFF.

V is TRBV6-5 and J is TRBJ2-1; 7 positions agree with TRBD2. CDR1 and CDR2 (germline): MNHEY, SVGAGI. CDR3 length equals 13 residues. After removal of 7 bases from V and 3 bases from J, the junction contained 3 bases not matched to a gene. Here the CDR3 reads CASKPSGYNEQFF. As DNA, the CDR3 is TGTGCCAGCAAGCCTAGCGGCTACAATGAGCAGTTCTTC.

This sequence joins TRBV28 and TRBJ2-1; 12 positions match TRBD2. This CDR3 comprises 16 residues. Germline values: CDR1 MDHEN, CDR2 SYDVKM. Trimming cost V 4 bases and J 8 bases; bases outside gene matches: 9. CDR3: CASSSLTSGSLYEQFF. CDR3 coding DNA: TGTGCCAGCAGTTCCCTGACTAGCGGGAGTCTTTATGAGCAGTTCTTC.

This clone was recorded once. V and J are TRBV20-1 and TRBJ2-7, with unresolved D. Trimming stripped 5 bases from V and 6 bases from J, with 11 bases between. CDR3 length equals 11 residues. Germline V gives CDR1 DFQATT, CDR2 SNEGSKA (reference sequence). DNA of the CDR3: TGCAGTGCTCGGAATCCCACCGAGCAGTACTTC. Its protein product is CSARNPTEQYF.

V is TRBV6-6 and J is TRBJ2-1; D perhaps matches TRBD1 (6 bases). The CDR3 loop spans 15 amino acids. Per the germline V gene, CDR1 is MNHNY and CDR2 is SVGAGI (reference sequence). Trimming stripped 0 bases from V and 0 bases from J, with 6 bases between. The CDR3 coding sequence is TGTGCCAGCAGTTACTCGACAGGCTCCTACAATGAGCAGTTCTTC. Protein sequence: CASSYSTGSYNEQFF.

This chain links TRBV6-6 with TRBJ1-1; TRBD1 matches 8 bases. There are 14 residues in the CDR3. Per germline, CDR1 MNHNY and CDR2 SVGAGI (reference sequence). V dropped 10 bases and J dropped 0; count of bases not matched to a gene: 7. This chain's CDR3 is CATRTGMMNTEAFF. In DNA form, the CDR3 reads TGTGCCACCCGGACAGGGATGATGAACACTGAAGCTTTCTTT.